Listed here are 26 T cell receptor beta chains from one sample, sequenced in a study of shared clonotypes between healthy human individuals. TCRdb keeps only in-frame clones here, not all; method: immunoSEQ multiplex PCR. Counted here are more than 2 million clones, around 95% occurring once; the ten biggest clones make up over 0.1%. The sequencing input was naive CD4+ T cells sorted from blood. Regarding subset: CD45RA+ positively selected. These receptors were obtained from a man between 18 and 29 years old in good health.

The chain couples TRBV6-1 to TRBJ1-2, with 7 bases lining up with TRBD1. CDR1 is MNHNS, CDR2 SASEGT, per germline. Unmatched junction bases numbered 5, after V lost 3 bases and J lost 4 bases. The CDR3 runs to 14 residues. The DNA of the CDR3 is TGTGCCAGCAGTGAGAATACAGGGGTCTATGGCTACACCTTC. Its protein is CASSENTGVYGYTF.

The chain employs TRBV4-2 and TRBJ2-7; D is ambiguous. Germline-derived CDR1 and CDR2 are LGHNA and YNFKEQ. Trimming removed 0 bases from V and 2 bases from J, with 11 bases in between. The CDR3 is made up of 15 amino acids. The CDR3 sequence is CASSQEQNSPYEQYF. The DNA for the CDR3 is TGTGCCAGCAGCCAAGAGCAAAATAGTCCCTACGAGCAGTACTTC.

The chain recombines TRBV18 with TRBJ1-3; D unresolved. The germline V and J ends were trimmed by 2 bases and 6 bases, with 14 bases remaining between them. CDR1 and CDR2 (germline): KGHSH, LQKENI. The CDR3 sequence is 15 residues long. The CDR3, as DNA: TGTGCCAGCTCACCATCCGGCTATTATGTAAACACCATATATTTT. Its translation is CASSPSGYYVNTIYF.

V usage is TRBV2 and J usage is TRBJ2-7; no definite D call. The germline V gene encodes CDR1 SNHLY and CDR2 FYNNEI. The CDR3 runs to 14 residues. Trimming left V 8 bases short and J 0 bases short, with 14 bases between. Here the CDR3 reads CASRGESSSYEQYF. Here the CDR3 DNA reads TGTGCCAGCCGCGGCGAAAGCAGCTCCTACGAGCAGTACTTC.

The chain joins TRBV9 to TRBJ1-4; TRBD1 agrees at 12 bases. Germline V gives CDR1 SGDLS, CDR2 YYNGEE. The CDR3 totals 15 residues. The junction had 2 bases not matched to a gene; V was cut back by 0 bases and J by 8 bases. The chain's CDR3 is CASSVGGQGAEKLFF. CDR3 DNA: TGTGCCAGCAGCGTAGGGGGACAGGGGGCAGAAAAACTGTTTTTT.

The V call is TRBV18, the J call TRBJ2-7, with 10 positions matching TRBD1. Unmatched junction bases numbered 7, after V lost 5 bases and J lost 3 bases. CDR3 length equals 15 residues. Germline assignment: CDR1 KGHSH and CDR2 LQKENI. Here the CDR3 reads CASSARTGGNYEQYF. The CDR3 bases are TGTGCCAGCTCAGCCCGGACAGGGGGGAACTACGAGCAGTACTTC.

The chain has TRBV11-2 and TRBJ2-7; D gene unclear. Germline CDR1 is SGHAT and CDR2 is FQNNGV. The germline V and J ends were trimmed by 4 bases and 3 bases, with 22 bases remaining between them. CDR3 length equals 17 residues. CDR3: CASSSTKWRFSDYEQYF. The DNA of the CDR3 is TGTGCCAGCAGCTCTACTAAATGGAGATTTTCGGACTACGAGCAGTACTTC. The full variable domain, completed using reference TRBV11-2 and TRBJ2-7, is EAGVAQSPRYKIIEKRQSVAFWCNPISGHATLYWYQQILGQGPKLLIQFQNNGVVDDSQLPKDRFSAERLKGVDSTLKIQPAKLEDSAVYLCASSSTKWRFSDYEQYFGPGTRLTVT.

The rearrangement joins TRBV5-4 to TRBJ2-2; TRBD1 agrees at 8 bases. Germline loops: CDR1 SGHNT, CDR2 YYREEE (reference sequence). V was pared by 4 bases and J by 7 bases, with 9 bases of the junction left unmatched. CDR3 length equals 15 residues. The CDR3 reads CASSRRTGMDGELFF. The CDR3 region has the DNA TGTGCCAGCAGCCGAAGGACAGGGATGGACGGGGAGCTGTTTTTT.

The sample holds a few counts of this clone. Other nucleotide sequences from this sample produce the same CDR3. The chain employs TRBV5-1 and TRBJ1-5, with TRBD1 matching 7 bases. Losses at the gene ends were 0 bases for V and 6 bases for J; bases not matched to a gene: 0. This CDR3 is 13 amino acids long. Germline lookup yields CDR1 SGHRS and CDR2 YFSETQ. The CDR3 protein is CASSLEGAQPQHF. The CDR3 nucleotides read TGCGCCAGCAGCTTGGAGGGGGCTCAGCCCCAGCATTTT. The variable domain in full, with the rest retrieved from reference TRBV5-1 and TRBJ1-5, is KAGVTQTPRYLIKTRGQQVTLSCSPISGHRSVSWYQQTPGQGLQFLFEYFSETQRNKGNFPGRFSGRQFSNSRSEMNVSTLELGDSALYLCASSLEGAQPQHFGDGTRLSIL.

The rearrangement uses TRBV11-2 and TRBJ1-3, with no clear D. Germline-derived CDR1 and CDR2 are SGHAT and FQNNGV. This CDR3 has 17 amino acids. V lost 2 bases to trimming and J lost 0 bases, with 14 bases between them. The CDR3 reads CASSLYGGSLSGNTIYF. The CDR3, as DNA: TGTGCCAGCAGCTTATACGGCGGGAGTCTCTCTGGAAACACCATATATTTT.

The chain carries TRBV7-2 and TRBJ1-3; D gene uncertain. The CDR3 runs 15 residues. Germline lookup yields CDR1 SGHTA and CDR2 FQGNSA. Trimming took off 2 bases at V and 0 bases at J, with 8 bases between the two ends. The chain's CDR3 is CASSLYPGSGNTIYF. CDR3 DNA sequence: TGTGCCAGCAGCTTATATCCGGGCTCTGGAAACACCATATATTTT. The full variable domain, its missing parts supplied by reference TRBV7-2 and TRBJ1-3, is GAGVSQSPSNKVTEKGKDVELRCDPISGHTALYWYRQSLGQGLEFLIYFQGNSAPDKSGLPSDRFSAERTGGSVSTLTIQRTQQEDSAVYLCASSLYPGSGNTIYFGEGSWLTVV.

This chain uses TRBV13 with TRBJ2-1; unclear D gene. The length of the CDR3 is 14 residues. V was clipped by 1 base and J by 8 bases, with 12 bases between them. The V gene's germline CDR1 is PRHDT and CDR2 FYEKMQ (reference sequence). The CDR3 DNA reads TGTGCCAGCAGCTTAGAGTCTGGGTTCGATGAGCAGTTCTTC. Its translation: CASSLESGFDEQFF.

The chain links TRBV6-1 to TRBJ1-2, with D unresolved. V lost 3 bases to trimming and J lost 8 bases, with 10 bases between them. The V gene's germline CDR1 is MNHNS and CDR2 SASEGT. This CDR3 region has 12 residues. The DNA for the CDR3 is TGTGCCAGCAGTGACAGACTCGGGGGCTACACCTTC. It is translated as CASSDRLGGYTF.

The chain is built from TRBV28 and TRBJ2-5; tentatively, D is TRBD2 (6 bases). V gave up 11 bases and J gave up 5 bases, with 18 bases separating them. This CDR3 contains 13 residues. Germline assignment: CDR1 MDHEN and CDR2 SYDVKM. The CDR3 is CAAYRDGGETQYF. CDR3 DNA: TGTGCCGCCTACCGGGACGGAGGGGAGACCCAGTACTTC. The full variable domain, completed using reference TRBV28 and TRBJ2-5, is DVKVTQSSRYLVKRTGEKVFLECVQDMDHENMFWYRQDPGLGLRLIYFSYDVKMKEKGDIPEGYSVSREKKERFSLILESASTNQTSMYLCAAYRDGGETQYFGPGTRLLVL.

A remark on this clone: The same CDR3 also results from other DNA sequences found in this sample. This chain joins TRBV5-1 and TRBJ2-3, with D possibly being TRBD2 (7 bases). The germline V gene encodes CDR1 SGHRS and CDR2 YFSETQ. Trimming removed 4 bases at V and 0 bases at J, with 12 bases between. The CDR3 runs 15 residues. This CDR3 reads CASSPGGRSTDTQYF. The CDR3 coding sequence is TGCGCCAGCAGCCCGGGGGGCCGGAGCACAGATACGCAGTATTTT.

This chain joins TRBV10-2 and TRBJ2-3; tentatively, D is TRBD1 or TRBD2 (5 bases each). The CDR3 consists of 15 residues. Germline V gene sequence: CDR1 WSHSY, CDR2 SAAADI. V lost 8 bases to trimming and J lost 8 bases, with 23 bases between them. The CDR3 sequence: CASALLGQTGGTQYF. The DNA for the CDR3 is TGCGCCAGCGCACTCCTTGGACAAACAGGAGGTACGCAGTATTTT.

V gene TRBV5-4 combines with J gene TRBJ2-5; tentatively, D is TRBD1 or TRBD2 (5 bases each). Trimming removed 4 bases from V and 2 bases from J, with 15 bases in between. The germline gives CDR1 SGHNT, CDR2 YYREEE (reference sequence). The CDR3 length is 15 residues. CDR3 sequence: CASSRKGTLQETQYF. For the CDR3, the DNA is TGTGCCAGCAGCCGAAAGGGGACCCTGCAAGAGACCCAGTACTTC.

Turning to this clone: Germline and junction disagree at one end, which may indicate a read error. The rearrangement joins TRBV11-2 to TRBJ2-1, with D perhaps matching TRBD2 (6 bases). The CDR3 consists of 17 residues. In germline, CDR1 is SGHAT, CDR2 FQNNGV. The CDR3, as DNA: TGTGCCAGCAACTTAGGATGGAGCGGGTCTACCGCGAATGAGCAGTTCTTC. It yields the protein CASNLGWSGSTANEQFF.

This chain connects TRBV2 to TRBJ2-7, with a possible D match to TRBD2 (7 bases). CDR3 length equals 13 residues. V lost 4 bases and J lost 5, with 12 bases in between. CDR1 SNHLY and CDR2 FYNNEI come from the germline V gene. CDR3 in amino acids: CASSGGGRDEQYF. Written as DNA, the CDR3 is TGTGCCAGCAGTGGGGGGGGCAGGGACGAGCAGTACTTC.

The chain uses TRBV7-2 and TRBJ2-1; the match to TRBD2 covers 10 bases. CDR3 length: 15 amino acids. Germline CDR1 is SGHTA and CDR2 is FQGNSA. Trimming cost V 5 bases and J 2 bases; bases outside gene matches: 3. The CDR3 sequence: CASSPLAGAYNEQFF. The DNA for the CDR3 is TGTGCCAGCAGCCCGCTAGCGGGAGCCTACAATGAGCAGTTCTTC.

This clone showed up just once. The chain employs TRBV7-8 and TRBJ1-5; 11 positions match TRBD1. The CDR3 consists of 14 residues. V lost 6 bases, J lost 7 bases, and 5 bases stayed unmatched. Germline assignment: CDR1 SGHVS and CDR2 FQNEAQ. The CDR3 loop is CASSLDRGHQPQHF. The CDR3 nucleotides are TGTGCCAGCAGTTTGGACAGGGGGCACCAGCCCCAGCATTTT.

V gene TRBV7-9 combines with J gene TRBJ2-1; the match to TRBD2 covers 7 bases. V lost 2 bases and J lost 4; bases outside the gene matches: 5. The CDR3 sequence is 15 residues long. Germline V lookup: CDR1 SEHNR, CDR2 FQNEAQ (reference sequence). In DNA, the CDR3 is TGTGCCAGCAGCTTATCCAGCGGGGCTTACAATGAGCAGTTCTTC. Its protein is CASSLSSGAYNEQFF.

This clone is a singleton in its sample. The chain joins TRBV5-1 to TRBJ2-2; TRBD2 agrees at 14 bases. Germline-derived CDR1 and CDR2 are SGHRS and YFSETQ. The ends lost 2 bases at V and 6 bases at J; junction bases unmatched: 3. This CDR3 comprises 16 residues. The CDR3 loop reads CASSLLGLAGAGELFF. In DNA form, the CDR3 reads TGCGCCAGCAGCTTACTGGGACTAGCGGGAGCCGGGGAGCTGTTTTTT.

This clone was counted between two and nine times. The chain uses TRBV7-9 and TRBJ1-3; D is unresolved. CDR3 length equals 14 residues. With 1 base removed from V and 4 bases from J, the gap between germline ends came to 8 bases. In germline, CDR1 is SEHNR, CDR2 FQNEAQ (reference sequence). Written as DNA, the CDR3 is TGTGCCAGCAGCTTAGAAGTCCTCGGAAACACCATATATTTT. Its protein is CASSLEVLGNTIYF.

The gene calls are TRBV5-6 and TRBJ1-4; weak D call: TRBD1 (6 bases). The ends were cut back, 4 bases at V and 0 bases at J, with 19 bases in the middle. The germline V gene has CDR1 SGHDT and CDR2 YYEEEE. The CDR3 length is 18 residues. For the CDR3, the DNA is TGTGCCAGCAGCCGACTACATTCAGGGGCTGCAACTAATGAAAAACTGTTTTTT. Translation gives CASSRLHSGAATNEKLFF.

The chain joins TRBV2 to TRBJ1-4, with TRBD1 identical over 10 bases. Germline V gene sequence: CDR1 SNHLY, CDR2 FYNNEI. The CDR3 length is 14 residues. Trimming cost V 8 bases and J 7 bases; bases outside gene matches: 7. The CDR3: CASLRTGGGEKLFF. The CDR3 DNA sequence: TGTGCCAGCCTCAGGACAGGGGGAGGTGAAAAACTGTTTTTT. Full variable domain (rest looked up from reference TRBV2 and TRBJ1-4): EPEVTQTPSHQVTQMGQEVILRCVPISNHLYFYWYRQILGQKVEFLVSFYNNEISEKSEIFDDQFSVERPDGSNFTLKIRSTKLEDSAMYFCASLRTGGGEKLFFGSGTQLSVL.